This T cell receptor (beta chain) was retrieved from a study of blood T cell repertoires in COVID-19. As for the study in general: Material from acute and convalescent COVID-19 was sourced from the United States, Italy and Spain. From T cells, B-cell-depleted T cells, or PBMCs came the material, which was cDNA or gDNA.

V lost 2 bases and J 3 bases, leaving 14 bases between the germline ends. This CDR3 comprises 15 residues. Germline CDR1 is MNHNS and CDR2 is SASEGT. Source study methods: By means of reference gene primer amplification, nucleated cell counts were estimated. Clones were sequenced by immunoSEQ multiplex PCR, and TCRdb holds only the in-frame ones, with some missing. The D gene and trimming were derived from the DNA, and the V and J assignments and clone size from that table. Here the sample spans roughly 220,000 clones, 80% to 85% being singletons. The clonotype originates from a man aged 25 to 40 with active or convalescent COVID-19. This sequence joins TRBV6-1 and TRBJ2-7; no firm D call. Input material: peripheral blood. DNA of the CDR3: TGTGCCAGCAGTGAATTTGATAGTGGAGTCTACGAGCAGTACTTC. Protein product: CASSEFDSGVYEQYF.